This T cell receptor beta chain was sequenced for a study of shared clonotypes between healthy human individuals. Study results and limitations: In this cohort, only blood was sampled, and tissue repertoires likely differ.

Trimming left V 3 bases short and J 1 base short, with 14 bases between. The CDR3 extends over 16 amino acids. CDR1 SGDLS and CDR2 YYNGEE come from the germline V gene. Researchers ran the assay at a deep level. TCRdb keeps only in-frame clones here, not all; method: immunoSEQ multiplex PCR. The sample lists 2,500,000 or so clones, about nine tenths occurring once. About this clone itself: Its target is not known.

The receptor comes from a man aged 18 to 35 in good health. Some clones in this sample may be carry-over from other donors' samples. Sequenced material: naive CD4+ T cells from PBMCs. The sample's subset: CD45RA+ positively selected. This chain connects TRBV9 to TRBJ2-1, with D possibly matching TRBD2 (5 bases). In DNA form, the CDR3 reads TGTGCCAGCAGCGCCAGAATAGCGACATCCTACAATGAGCAGTTCTTC. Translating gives CASSARIATSYNEQFF. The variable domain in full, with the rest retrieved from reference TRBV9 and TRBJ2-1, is DSGVTQTPKHLITATGQRVTLRCSPRSGDLSVYWYQQSLDQGLQFLIQYYNGEERAKGNILERFSAQQFPDLHSELNLSSLELGDSALYFCASSARIATSYNEQFFGPGTRLTVL.